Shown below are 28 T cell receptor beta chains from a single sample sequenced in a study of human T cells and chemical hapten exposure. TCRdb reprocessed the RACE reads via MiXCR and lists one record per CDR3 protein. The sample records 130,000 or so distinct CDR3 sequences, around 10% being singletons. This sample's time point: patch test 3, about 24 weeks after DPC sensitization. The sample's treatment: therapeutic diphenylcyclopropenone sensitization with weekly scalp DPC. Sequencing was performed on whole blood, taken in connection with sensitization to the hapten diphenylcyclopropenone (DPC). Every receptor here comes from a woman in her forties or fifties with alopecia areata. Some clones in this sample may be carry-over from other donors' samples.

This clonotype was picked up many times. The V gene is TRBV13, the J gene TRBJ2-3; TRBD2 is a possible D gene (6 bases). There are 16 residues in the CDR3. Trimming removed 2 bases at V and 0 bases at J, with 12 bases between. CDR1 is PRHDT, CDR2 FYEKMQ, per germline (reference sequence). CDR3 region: CASSLRGSGSTDTQYF. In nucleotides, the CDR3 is TGTGCCAGCAGCTTAAGGGGTAGCGGCAGCACAGATACGCAGTATTTT.

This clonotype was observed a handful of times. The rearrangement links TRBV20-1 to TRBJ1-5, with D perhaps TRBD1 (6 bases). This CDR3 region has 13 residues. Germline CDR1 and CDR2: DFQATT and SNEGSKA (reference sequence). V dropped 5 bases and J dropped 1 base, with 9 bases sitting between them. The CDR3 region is CSAPQGSNQPQHF. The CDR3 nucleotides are TGCAGTGCTCCACAGGGAAGCAATCAGCCCCAGCATTTT.

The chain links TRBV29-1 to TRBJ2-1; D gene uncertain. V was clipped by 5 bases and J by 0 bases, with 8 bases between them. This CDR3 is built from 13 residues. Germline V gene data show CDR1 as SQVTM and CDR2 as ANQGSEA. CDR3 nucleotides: TGCAGCGTTTTGACATACTCCTACAATGAGCAGTTCTTC. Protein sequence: CSVLTYSYNEQFF.

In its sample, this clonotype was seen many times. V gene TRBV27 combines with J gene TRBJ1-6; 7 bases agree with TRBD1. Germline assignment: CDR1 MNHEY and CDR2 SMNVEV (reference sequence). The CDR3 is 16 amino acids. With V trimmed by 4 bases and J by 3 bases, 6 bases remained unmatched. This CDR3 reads CASSSRRTGYNSPLHF. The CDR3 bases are TGTGCCAGCAGTTCCCGCCGGACAGGCTATAATTCACCCCTCCACTTT.

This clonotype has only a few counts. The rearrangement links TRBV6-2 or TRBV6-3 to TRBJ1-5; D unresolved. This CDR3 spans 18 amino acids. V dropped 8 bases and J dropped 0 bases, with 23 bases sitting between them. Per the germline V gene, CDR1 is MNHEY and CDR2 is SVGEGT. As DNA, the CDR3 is TGTGCCAGCTCCTCCAATCTCCTTTTCGTTTATAGCAATCAGCCCCAGCATTTT. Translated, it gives CASSSNLLFVYSNQPQHF.

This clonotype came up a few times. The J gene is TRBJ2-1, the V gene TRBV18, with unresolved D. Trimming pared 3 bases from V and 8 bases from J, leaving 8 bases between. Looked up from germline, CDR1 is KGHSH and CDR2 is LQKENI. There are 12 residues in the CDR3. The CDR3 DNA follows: TGTGCCAGCTCACCCATTGGGGATGAGCAGTTCTTC. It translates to CASSPIGDEQFF.

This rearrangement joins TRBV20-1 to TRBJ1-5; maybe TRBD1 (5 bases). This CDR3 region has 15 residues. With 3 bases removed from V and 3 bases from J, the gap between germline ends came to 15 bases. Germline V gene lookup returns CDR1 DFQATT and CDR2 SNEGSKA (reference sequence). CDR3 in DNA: TGCAGTGCTAGTGCCGGGCCTGGGGCCAATCAGCCCCAGCATTTT. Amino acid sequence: CSASAGPGANQPQHF.

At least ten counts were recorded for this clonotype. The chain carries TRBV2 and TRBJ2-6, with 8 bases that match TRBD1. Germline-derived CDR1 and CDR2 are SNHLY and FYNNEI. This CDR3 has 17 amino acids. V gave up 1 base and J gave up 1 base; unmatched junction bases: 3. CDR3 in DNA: TGTGCCAGCAGTGAAGGGACAGGGTTTTCTGGGGCCAACGTCCTGACTTTC. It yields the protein CASSEGTGFSGANVLTF.

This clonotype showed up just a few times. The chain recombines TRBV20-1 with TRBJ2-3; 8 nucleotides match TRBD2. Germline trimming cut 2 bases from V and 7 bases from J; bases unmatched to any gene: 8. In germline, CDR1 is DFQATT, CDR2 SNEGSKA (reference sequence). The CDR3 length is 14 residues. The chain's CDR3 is CSARREGSGYTQYF. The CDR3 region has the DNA TGCAGTGCTAGACGGGAGGGCTCCGGGTATACGCAGTATTTT.

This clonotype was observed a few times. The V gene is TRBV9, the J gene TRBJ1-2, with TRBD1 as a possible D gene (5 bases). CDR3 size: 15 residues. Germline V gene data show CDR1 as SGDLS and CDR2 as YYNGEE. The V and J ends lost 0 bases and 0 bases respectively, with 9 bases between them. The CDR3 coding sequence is TGTGCCAGCAGCGTAGGGGACGACCCTAACTATGGCTACACCTTC. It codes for CASSVGDDPNYGYTF. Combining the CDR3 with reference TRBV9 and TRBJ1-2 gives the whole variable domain DSGVTQTPKHLITATGQRVTLRCSPRSGDLSVYWYQQSLDQGLQFLIQYYNGEERAKGNILERFSAQQFPDLHSELNLSSLELGDSALYFCASSVGDDPNYGYTFGSGTRLTVV.

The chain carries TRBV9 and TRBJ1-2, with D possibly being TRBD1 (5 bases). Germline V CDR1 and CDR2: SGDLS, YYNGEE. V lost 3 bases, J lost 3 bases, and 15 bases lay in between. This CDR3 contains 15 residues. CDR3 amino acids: CASSGARGQDYGYTF. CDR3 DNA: TGTGCCAGCAGCGGAGCCAGAGGACAAGACTATGGCTACACCTTC.

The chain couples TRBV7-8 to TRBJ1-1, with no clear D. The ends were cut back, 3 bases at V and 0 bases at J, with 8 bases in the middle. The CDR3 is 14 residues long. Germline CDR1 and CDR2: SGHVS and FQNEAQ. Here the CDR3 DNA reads TGTGCCAGCAGCTTCGGTTTGATGAACACTGAAGCTTTCTTT. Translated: CASSFGLMNTEAFF.

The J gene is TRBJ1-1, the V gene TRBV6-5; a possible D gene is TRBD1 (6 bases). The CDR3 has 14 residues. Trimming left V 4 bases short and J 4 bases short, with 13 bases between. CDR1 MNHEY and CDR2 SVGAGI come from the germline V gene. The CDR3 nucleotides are TGTGCCAGCAGTTTCCAGGGGTGGATCACTGAAGCTTTCTTT. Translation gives CASSFQGWITEAFF.

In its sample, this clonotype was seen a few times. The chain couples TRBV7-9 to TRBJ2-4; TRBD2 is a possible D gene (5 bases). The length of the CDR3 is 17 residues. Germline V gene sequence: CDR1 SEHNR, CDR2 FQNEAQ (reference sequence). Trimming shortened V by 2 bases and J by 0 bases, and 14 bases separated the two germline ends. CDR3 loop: CASSLSAGRIAKNIQYF. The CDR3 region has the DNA TGTGCCAGCAGCTTATCTGCGGGCCGAATAGCCAAAAACATTCAGTACTTC.

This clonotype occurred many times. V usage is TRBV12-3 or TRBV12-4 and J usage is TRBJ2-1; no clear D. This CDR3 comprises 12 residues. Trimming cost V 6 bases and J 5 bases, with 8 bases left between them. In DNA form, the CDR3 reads TGTGCCAGCAGCCCTTACCACAATGAGCAGTTCTTC. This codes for CASSPYHNEQFF.

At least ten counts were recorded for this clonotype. The chain's CDR3 is CASSREAVLDTQYF. The CDR3 DNA reads as TGCGCCAGCAGCCGGGAGGCCGTTTTAGATACGCAGTATTTT. The chain joins TRBV4-3 to TRBJ2-3, with D possibly TRBD2 on 6 matching bases. Germline lookup yields CDR1 LGHNA and CDR2 YSLEER. The V gene lost 4 bases and the J gene lost 5 bases, with 13 bases spanning the gap. The CDR3 is made up of 14 amino acids.

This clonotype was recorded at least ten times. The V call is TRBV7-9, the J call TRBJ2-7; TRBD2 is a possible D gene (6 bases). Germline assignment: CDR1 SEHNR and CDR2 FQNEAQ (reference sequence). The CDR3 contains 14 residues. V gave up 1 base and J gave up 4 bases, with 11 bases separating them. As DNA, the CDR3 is TGTGCCAGCAGCTTAGAGGGAGGAACGTACGAGCAGTACTTC. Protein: CASSLEGGTYEQYF.

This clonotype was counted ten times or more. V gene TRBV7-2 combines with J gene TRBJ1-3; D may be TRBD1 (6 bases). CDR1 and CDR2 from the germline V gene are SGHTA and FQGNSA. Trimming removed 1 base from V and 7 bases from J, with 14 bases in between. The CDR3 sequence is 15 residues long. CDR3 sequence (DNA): TGTGCCAGCAGCTTAGAGTCCACAGGGAGCAACACCATATATTTT. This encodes CASSLESTGSNTIYF.

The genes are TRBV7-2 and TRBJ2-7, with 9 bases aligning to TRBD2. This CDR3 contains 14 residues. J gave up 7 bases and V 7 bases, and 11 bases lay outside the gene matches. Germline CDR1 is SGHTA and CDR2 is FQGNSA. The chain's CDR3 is CASTPLAGLLEQYF. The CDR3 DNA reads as TGTGCCAGCACCCCACTAGCGGGCCTATTAGAGCAGTACTTC.

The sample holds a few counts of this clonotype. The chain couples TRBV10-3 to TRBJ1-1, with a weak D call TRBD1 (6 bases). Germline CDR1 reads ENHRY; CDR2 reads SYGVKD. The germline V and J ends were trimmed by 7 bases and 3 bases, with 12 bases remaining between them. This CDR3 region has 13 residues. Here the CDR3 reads CAIKRTAYTEAFF. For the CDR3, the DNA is TGTGCCATCAAACGGACAGCATACACTGAAGCTTTCTTT.

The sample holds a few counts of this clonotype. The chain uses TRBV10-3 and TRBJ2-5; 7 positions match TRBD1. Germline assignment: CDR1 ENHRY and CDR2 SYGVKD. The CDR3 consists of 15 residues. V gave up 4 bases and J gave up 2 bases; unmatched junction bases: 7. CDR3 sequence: CAISVRDRSQETQYF. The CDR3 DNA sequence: TGTGCCATCAGTGTCCGGGACAGAAGTCAAGAGACCCAGTACTTC.

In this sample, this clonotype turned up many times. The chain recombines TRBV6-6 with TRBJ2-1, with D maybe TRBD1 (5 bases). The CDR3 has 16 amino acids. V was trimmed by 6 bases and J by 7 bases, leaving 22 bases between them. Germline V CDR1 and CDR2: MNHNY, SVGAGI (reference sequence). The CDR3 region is CASRARGRYPPNEQFF. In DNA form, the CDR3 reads TGTGCCAGCAGGGCTAGGGGCAGGTACCCTCCGAATGAGCAGTTCTTC.

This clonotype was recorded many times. Written as DNA, the CDR3 is TGCGCCAGCAGCCCAGGGATTACAGATACGCAGTATTTT. Amino acids: CASSPGITDTQYF. The chain joins TRBV4-1 to TRBJ2-3, with a possible D match to TRBD1 (5 bases). Germline V gene sequence: CDR1 MGHRA, CDR2 YSYEKL. The V end lost 4 bases, the J end lost 3 bases, and 8 bases lay between the germline ends. This CDR3 contains 13 residues.

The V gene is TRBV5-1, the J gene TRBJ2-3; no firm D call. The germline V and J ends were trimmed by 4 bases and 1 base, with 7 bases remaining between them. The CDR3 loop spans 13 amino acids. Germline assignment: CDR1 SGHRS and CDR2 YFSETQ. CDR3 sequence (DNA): TGCGCCAGCAGCAAAACTCGCACAGATACGCAGTATTTT. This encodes CASSKTRTDTQYF.

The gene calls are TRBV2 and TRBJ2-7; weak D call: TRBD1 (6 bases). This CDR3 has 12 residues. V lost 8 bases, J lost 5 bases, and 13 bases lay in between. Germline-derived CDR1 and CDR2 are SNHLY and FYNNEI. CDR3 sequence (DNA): TGTGCCAGCTCCAGGGGAACGGACGAGCAGTACTTC. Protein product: CASSRGTDEQYF.

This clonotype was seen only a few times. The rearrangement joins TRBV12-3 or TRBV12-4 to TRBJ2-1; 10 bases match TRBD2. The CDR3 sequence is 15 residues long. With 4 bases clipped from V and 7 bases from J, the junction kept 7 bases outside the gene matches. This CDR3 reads CASSSQAGGLNEQFF. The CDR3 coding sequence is TGTGCCAGCAGTTCCCAAGCGGGAGGGCTAAATGAGCAGTTCTTC.

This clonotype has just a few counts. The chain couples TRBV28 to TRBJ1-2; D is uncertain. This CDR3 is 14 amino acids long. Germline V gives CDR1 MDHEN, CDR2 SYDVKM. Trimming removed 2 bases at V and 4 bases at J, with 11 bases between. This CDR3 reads CASSLISTSYGYTF. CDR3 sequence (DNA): TGTGCCAGCAGTTTAATCAGCACTTCCTATGGCTACACCTTC.

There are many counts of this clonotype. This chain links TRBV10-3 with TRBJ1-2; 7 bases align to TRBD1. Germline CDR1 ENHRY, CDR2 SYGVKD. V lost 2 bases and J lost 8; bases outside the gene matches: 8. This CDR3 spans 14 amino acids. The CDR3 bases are TGTGCCATCAGTGAGAGGGGGGACAGCGACGGCTACACCTTC. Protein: CAISERGDSDGYTF.